The 26 T cell receptor beta chains below come from one sample, sequenced in a study of blood T cell repertoires in COVID-19. TCRdb's table, derived via immunoSEQ multiplex PCR, lists solely in-frame clones and lacks some. The top ten hold more than 3% of the sample, which has approximately 260,000 clones, 80% to 85% seen once. Material: PBMCs or T cells enriched from blood (not recorded which). The receptors stem from a man in his forties or fifties who had recovered from COVID-19.

This clone was recorded a few times. The chain employs TRBV6-5 and TRBJ2-7, with 8 bases fitting TRBD1. Per germline, CDR1 MNHEY and CDR2 SVGAGI. J gave up 2 bases and V 2 bases, and 8 bases lay outside the gene matches. The CDR3 has 16 residues. CDR3 in DNA: TGTGCCAGCAGTTACACCCCGACAGGGGCCGCCTACGAGCAGTACTTC. Encoded protein: CASSYTPTGAAYEQYF.

The genes are TRBV18 and TRBJ1-1; 7 nucleotides agree with TRBD1. CDR1 and CDR2 (germline): KGHSH, LQKENI. J lost 6 bases, V lost 1 base, and 2 bases had no gene match. The CDR3 consists of 13 residues. CDR3 in amino acids: CASSPQTGPEAFF. As DNA, the CDR3 is TGTGCCAGCTCACCACAGACAGGGCCTGAAGCTTTCTTT. The full variable domain, its missing parts supplied by reference TRBV18 and TRBJ1-1, is NAGVMQNPRHLVRRRGQEARLRCSPMKGHSHVYWYRQLPEEGLKFMVYLQKENIIDESGMPKERFSAEFPKEGPSILRIQQVVRGDSAAYFCASSPQTGPEAFFGQGTRLTVV.

CDR3 DNA sequence: TGTGCTAGTCGGACCGGGGTTCAGCTTGCAACTAATGAAAAACTGTTTTTT. Protein sequence: CASRTGVQLATNEKLFF. The chain has TRBV12-5 and TRBJ1-4; D not certain. Per germline, CDR1 LGHNT and CDR2 FRNRAP. The CDR3 sequence is 17 residues long. V shed 8 bases and J shed 0 bases, with 19 bases lying between them.

Worth noting for this clone: One junction end disagrees with the germline gene, perhaps due to a read error. The gene calls are TRBV4-1 and TRBJ2-2; 8 nucleotides align to TRBD1. Germline V gene lookup returns CDR1 MGHRA and CDR2 YSYEKL. This CDR3 is 17 amino acids long. For the CDR3, the DNA is TGCGCCAGCAGTCAAGCCCTACAGGGGGTAGTGGCCGGGGAGCTGTTTTTT. It translates to CASSQALQGVVAGELFF.

J is TRBJ2-1 and V is TRBV27; TRBD2 agrees at 12 bases. Losses at the gene ends were 4 bases for V and 6 bases for J; bases not matched to a gene: 4. CDR1 MNHEY and CDR2 SMNVEV come from the germline V gene (reference sequence). The CDR3 runs 15 residues. CDR3 sequence (DNA): TGTGCCAGCAGTTACCCGGGACTAGCGGGCAATGAGCAGTTCTTC. It codes for CASSYPGLAGNEQFF.

The genes are TRBV12-3 or TRBV12-4 and TRBJ2-1, with a possible D match to TRBD2 (5 bases). The length of the CDR3 is 13 residues. The ends were cut back, 3 bases at V and 7 bases at J, with 10 bases in the middle. The CDR3 protein is CASSFGAANEQFF. CDR3 nucleotides: TGTGCCAGCAGTTTCGGAGCGGCGAATGAGCAGTTCTTC.

The CDR3 spells CASREGRNTIYF. CDR3 DNA sequence: TGTGCCAGCAGGGAGGGTCGAAACACCATATATTTT. This chain uses TRBV6-5 with TRBJ1-3; D remains unclear. The CDR3 has 12 residues. Between the trimmed V and J ends, which lost 6 bases and 5 bases, there was a span of 8 bases. The germline CDR1 and CDR2 sequences are MNHEY and SVGAGI.

The CDR3 DNA follows: TGTGCCAGCAGTTTGCTGAAGACAGGGGCTGGAAACACCATATATTTT. Translating it yields CASSLLKTGAGNTIYF. The V and J genes are TRBV28 and TRBJ1-3; 8 bases are shared with TRBD1. This CDR3 is 16 amino acids long. Trimming at V came to 3 bases and at J to 2 bases, leaving 6 bases not matched to a gene. Germline V gives CDR1 MDHEN, CDR2 SYDVKM.

This rearrangement joins TRBV21-1 to TRBJ2-7; TRBD1, the D gene given by the table, was not confirmed from the DNA. TRBV21-1 is deemed a pseudogene. This CDR3 is built from 17 residues. The CDR3 sequence: CASTNPRGRGCFYEQYF. The DNA of the CDR3 is TGTGCCAGCACAAACCCGAGGGGCAGGGGGTGCTTCTACGAGCAGTACTTC.

The genes are TRBV6-1 and TRBJ2-1; 7 bases agree with TRBD1. Germline CDR1 and CDR2: MNHNS and SASEGT. The CDR3 loop spans 15 amino acids. V lost 3 bases and J lost 8; bases outside the gene matches: 10. CDR3 nucleotides: TGTGCCAGCAGTGATAGCAGGGGGATTTCTGATGAGCAGTTCTTC. Its translation is CASSDSRGISDEQFF.

J is TRBJ2-1 and V is TRBV11-3; 10 bases agree with TRBD2. Germline V gene data show CDR1 as SGHNT and CDR2 as YENEEA. The CDR3 loop spans 17 amino acids. The J segment lost 1 base and the V segment lost 5 bases, leaving 8 bases of the junction unmatched. CDR3 in amino acids: CASSPGRAGGSYNEQFF. CDR3 sequence (DNA): TGTGCCAGCAGCCCTGGCCGAGCGGGAGGGTCCTACAATGAGCAGTTCTTC.

CDR3 DNA sequence: TGTGCCAGCAGTCTAAACGGGGGGAGCTCCTACGAGCAGTACTTC. Protein sequence: CASSLNGGSSYEQYF. This chain connects TRBV7-9 to TRBJ2-7; TRBD2 aligns across 7 bases. Germline loops: CDR1 SEHNR, CDR2 FQNEAQ (reference sequence). Germline trimming cut 6 bases from V and 0 bases from J; bases unmatched to any gene: 8. The CDR3 is 15 amino acids.

This clone was counted once. This rearrangement joins TRBV5-1 to TRBJ2-2; tentative D call: TRBD1 (6 bases). Trimming left V 4 bases short and J 5 bases short, with 12 bases between. The CDR3 covers 14 residues. Germline lookup yields CDR1 SGHRS and CDR2 YFSETQ. CDR3 amino acids: CASSPATGTGELFF. Written as DNA, the CDR3 is TGCGCCAGCAGCCCCGCAACAGGGACCGGGGAGCTGTTTTTT.

The rearrangement joins TRBV6-1 to TRBJ1-1; no clear D gene. This CDR3 has 11 residues. The germline V gene has CDR1 MNHNS and CDR2 SASEGT. V was clipped by 2 bases and J by 11 bases, with 9 bases between them. In nucleotides, the CDR3 is TGTGCCAGCAGTGAAAGCAGCAGGGCTTTCTTT. This codes for CASSESSRAFF.

The chain joins TRBV2 to TRBJ1-6; TRBD1 aligns across 7 bases. Germline V gene lookup returns CDR1 SNHLY and CDR2 FYNNEI. The CDR3 has 15 residues. With V trimmed by 6 bases and J by 8 bases, 10 bases remained unmatched. Here the CDR3 DNA reads TGTGCCAGCAGCGAGGGACAGCAGGAACATTCACCCCTCCACTTT. This encodes CASSEGQQEHSPLHF.

The J gene is TRBJ2-5, the V gene TRBV10-3, with D unclear. V gave up 3 bases and J gave up 1 base, with 3 bases separating them. Germline V lookup: CDR1 ENHRY, CDR2 SYGVKD. CDR3 size: 12 residues. CDR3 nucleotide sequence: TGTGCCATCAGTGACCGCCAAGAGACCCAGTACTTC. This codes for CAISDRQETQYF.

The table lists this clone with a few counts. This chain joins TRBV15 and TRBJ2-1; D possibly corresponds to TRBD2 (6 bases). CDR1 is LNHNV and CDR2 is YYDKDF in the germline V gene (reference sequence). This CDR3 has 13 amino acids. Trimming pared 5 bases from V and 10 bases from J, leaving 15 bases between. The CDR3 loop is CATSVKDAGEQFF. The CDR3 DNA is TGTGCCACCAGCGTAAAGGACGCGGGGGAGCAGTTCTTC. Based on the CDR3 plus reference TRBV15 and TRBJ2-1, the full variable domain is DAMVIQNPRYQVTQFGKPVTLSCSQTLNHNVMYWYQQKSSQAPKLLFHYYDKDFNNEADTPDNFQSRRPNTSFCFLDIRSPGLGDTAMYLCATSVKDAGEQFFGPGTRLTVL.

The rearrangement joins TRBV5-1 to TRBJ2-5, with D unresolved. The V end lost 5 bases, the J end lost 4 bases, and 15 bases lay between the germline ends. CDR3 length: 14 residues. In germline, CDR1 is SGHRS, CDR2 YFSETQ. CDR3 DNA sequence: TGCGCCAGCAGTCCCCAGGCCAGCCTAGAGACCCAGTACTTC. This codes for CASSPQASLETQYF.

The chain uses TRBV6-2 or TRBV6-3 and TRBJ2-2; 9 bases match TRBD2. Germline values: CDR1 MNHEY, CDR2 SVGEGT. The CDR3 sequence is 15 residues long. V was clipped by 2 bases and J by 8 bases; unmatched bases: 6. The CDR3 reads CASSYAGGPAGELFF. The CDR3 coding sequence is TGTGCCAGCAGTTACGCGGGAGGGCCGGCGGGGGAGCTGTTTTTT.

This chain uses TRBV9 with TRBJ2-3, with a weak D call TRBD1 (6 bases). In germline, CDR1 is SGDLS, CDR2 YYNGEE. V lost 4 bases and J 6 bases, leaving 15 bases between the germline ends. The CDR3 consists of 14 residues. The chain's CDR3 is CASSFQGQGDTQYF. In DNA, the CDR3 is TGTGCCAGCAGCTTTCAGGGCCAGGGGGATACGCAGTATTTT. The whole variable domain, remainder taken from reference TRBV9 and TRBJ2-3, is DSGVTQTPKHLITATGQRVTLRCSPRSGDLSVYWYQQSLDQGLQFLIQYYNGEERAKGNILERFSAQQFPDLHSELNLSSLELGDSALYFCASSFQGQGDTQYFGPGTRLTVL.

The CDR3 spells CASSYQAGMTQYF. CDR3 DNA: TGTGCCAGCAGTTACCAAGCGGGAATGACGCAGTATTTT. This sequence joins TRBV27 and TRBJ2-3, with 7 bases matching TRBD2. The CDR3 spans 13 residues. CDR1 is MNHEY and CDR2 is SMNVEV in the germline V gene (reference sequence). Trimming removed 4 bases from V and 9 bases from J; junction bases left unmatched: 7.

In its sample, this clone was seen many times. This chain joins TRBV18 and TRBJ2-7, with 13 bases identical to TRBD2. Germline loops: CDR1 KGHSH, CDR2 LQKENI. With V trimmed by 3 bases and J by 7 bases, 6 bases remained unmatched. This CDR3 is 15 amino acids long. The CDR3 reads CASSPGLAGAGEQYF. CDR3 in DNA: TGTGCCAGCTCACCCGGACTAGCGGGAGCGGGAGAGCAGTACTTC. The variable domain in full, with the rest retrieved from reference TRBV18 and TRBJ2-7, is NAGVMQNPRHLVRRRGQEARLRCSPMKGHSHVYWYRQLPEEGLKFMVYLQKENIIDESGMPKERFSAEFPKEGPSILRIQQVVRGDSAAYFCASSPGLAGAGEQYFGPGTRLTVT.

The chain joins TRBV19 to TRBJ2-3, with 8 bases fitting TRBD1. Germline CDR1 is LNHDA and CDR2 is SQIVND (reference sequence). The CDR3 totals 14 residues. The V and J ends lost 5 bases and 3 bases, in that order; junction bases with no gene match: 4. The CDR3: CASSVTGGTDTQYF. In nucleotides, the CDR3 is TGTGCCAGTAGTGTAACAGGGGGGACAGATACGCAGTATTTT.

J is TRBJ1-2 and V is TRBV12-3 or TRBV12-4; tentatively, D is TRBD1 (5 bases). Trimming took 4 bases from V and 7 from J, leaving 13 bases between them. The CDR3 runs to 13 residues. CDR3 loop: CASSWGQRFGYTF. CDR3 sequence (DNA): TGTGCCAGCAGTTGGGGCCAAAGGTTTGGCTACACCTTC.

J is TRBJ2-5 and V is TRBV10-3, with D unclear. CDR3 length: 12 amino acids. CDR1 is ENHRY, CDR2 SYGVKD, per germline. V dropped 2 bases and J dropped 5 bases, with 6 bases sitting between them. The DNA of the CDR3 is TGTGCCATCAGTGAGCCCCGGGAGACCCAGTACTTC. Protein sequence: CAISEPRETQYF.

There are a few counts of this clone. The V and J genes are TRBV20-1 and TRBJ1-6; D not resolved. Trimming removed 6 bases from V and 14 bases from J, with 14 bases in between. This CDR3 is built from 11 residues. Per the germline V gene, CDR1 is DFQATT and CDR2 is SNEGSKA (reference sequence). The CDR3 reads CSAEARVTLHF. The DNA for the CDR3 is TGCAGTGCGGAGGCACGCGTAACCCTCCACTTT.